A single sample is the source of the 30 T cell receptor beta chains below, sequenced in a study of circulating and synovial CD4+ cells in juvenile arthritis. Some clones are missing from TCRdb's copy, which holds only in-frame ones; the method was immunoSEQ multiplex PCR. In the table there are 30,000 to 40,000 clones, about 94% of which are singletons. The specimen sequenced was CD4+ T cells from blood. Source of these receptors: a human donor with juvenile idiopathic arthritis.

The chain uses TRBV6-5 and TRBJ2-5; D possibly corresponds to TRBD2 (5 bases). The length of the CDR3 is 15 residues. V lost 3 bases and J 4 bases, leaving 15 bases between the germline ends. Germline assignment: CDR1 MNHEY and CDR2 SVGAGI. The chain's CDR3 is CASSYRRGVRETQYF. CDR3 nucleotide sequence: TGTGCCAGCAGTTATCGTCGGGGAGTACGAGAGACCCAGTACTTC.

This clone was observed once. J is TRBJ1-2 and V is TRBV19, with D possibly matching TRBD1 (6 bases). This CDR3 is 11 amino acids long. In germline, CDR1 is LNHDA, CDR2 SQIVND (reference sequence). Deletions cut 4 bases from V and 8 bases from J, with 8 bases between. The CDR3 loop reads CASSTGVGYTF. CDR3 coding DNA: TGTGCCAGTAGTACAGGGGTCGGCTACACCTTC.

The CDR3 reads CASSDYLYNEQFF. Here the CDR3 DNA reads TGTGCCAGCAGCGACTACTTGTACAATGAGCAGTTCTTC. The chain recombines TRBV7-2 with TRBJ2-1; D is possibly TRBD2 (5 bases). The germline V gene encodes CDR1 SGHTA and CDR2 FQGNSA. The CDR3 contains 13 residues. The germline V and J ends were trimmed by 5 bases and 4 bases, with 9 bases remaining between them.

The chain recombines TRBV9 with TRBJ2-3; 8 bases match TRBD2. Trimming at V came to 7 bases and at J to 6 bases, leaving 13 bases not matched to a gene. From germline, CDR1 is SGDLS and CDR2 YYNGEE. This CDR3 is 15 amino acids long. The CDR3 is CASSSMGLGKDTQYF. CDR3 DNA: TGTGCCAGCTCAAGTATGGGACTAGGAAAGGATACGCAGTATTTT.

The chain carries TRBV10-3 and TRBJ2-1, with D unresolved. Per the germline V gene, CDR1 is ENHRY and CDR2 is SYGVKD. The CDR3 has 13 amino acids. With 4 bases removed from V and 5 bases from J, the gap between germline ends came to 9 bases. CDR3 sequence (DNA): TGTGCCATCAGTGGGGCCGAAAACAATGAGCAGTTCTTC. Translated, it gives CAISGAENNEQFF.

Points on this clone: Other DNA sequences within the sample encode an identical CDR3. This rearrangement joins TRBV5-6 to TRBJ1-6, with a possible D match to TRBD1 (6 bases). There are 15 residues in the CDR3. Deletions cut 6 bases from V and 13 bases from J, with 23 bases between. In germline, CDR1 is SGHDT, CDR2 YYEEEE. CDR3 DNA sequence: TGTGCCAGCAACCGGGGGGCCAGGCGAGAATCCCCCCTCCACTTT. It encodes CASNRGARRESPLHF.

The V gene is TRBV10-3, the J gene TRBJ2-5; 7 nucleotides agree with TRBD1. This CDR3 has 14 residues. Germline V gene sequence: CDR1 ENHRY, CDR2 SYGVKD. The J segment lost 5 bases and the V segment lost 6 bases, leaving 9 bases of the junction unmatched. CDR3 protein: CAIRATGVGETQYF. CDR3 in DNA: TGTGCCATCAGGGCTACAGGGGTCGGGGAGACCCAGTACTTC.

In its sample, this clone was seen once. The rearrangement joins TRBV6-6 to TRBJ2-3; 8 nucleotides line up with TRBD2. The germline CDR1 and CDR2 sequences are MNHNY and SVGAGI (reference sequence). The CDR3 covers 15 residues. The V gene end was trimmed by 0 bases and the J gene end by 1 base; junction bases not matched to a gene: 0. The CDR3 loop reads CASSYSGGGTDTQYF. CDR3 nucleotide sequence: TGTGCCAGCAGTTACTCCGGGGGGGGCACAGATACGCAGTATTTT.

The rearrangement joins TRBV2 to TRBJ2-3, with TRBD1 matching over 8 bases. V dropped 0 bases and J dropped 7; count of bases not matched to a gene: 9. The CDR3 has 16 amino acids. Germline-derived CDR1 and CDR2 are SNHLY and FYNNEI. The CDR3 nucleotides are TGTGCCAGCAGTGAAGCGCGGAGGACAGGGAGTAATACGCAGTATTTT. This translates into CASSEARRTGSNTQYF.

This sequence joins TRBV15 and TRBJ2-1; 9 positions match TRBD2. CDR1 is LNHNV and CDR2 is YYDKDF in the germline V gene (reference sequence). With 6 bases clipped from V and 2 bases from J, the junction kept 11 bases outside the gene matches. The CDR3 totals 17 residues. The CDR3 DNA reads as TGTGCCACCAGGGGCGGGGGGGCCTTGACTGCCTACAATGAGCAGTTCTTC. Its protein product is CATRGGGALTAYNEQFF.

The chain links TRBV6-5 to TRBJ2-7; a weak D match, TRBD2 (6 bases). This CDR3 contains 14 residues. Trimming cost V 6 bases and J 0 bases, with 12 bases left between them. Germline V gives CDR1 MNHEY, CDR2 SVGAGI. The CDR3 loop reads CASSRLVSSYEQYF. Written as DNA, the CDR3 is TGTGCCAGCAGCCGACTAGTCTCCTCCTACGAGCAGTACTTC.

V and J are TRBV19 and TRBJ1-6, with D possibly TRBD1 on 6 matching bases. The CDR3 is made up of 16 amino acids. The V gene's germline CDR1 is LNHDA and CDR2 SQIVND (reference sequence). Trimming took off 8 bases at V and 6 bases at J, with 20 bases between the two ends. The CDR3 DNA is TGTGCCAGTTCGAAGGGGGGAGGGGTCCTTAATTCACCCCTCCACTTT. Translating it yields CASSKGGGVLNSPLHF.

CDR3 residues: CASSPPRDRVGPQHF. In nucleotides, the CDR3 is TGTGCCAGCTCACCCCCACGGGACAGGGTTGGGCCCCAGCATTTT. This chain uses TRBV18 with TRBJ1-5, with TRBD1 matching 9 bases. The CDR3 has 15 amino acids. J lost 9 bases, V lost 3 bases, and 9 bases had no gene match. The germline gives CDR1 KGHSH, CDR2 LQKENI. Supplemented by reference TRBV18 and TRBJ1-5, the full variable domain reads NAGVMQNPRHLVRRRGQEARLRCSPMKGHSHVYWYRQLPEEGLKFMVYLQKENIIDESGMPKERFSAEFPKEGPSILRIQQVVRGDSAAYFCASSPPRDRVGPQHFGDGTRLSIL.

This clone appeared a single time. The CDR3 DNA sequence: TGTGCCAGCAGTCCGGGACAGGGGGCGTCTAACTATGGCTACACCTTC. Encoded protein: CASSPGQGASNYGYTF. The chain employs TRBV7-9 and TRBJ1-2; 12 nucleotides align to TRBD1. This CDR3 is 16 amino acids long. The germline gives CDR1 SEHNR, CDR2 FQNEAQ (reference sequence). The J segment lost 0 bases and the V segment lost 6 bases, leaving 5 bases of the junction unmatched. The complete variable domain, with remaining parts taken from reference TRBV7-9 and TRBJ1-2, reads DTGVSQNPRHKITKRGQNVTFRCDPISEHNRLYWYRQTLGQGPEFLTYFQNEAQLEKSRLLSDRFSAERPKGSFSTLEIQRTEQGDSAMYLCASSPGQGASNYGYTFGSGTRLTVV.

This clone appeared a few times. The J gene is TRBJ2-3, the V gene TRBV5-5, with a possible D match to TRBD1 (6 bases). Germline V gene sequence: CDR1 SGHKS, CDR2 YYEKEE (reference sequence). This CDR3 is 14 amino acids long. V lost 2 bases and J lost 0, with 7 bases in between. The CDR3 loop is CASSFQGSTDTQYF. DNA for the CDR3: TGTGCCAGCAGCTTTCAGGGGAGCACAGATACGCAGTATTTT.

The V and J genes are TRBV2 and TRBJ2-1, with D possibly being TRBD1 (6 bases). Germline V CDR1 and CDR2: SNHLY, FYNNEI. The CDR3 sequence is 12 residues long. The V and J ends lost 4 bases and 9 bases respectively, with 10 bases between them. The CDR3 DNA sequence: TGTGCCAGCAGTGTTCGAGGGGGTGAGCAGTTCTTC. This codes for CASSVRGGEQFF.

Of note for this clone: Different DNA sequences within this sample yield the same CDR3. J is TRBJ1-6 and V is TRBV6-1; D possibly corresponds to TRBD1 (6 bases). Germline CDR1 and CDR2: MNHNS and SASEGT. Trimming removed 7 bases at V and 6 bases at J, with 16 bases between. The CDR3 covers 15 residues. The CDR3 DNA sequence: TGTGCCAGCAAGTCAGGGGCAGGAGTTAATTCACCCCTCCACTTT. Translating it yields CASKSGAGVNSPLHF.

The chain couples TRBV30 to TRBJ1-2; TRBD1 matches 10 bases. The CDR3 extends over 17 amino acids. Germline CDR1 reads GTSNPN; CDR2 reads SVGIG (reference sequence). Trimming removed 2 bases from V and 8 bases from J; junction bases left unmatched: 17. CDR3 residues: CAWSRGQGTTGSLGYTF. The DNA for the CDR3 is TGTGCCTGGAGTAGGGGACAGGGGACAACGGGATCTCTAGGCTACACCTTC.

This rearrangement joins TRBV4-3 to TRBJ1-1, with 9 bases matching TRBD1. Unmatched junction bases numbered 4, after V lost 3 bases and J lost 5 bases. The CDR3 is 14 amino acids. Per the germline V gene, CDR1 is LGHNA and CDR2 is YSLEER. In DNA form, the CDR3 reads TGCGCCAGCAGCCACAACAGGGGGCGTACTGAAGCTTTCTTT. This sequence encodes CASSHNRGRTEAFF.

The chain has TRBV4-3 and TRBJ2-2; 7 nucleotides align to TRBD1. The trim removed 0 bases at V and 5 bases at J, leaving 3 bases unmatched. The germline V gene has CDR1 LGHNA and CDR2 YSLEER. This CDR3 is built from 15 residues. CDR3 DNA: TGCGCCAGCAGCCAAGATCTCAGGGGGACCGGGGAGCTGTTTTTT. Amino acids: CASSQDLRGTGELFF.

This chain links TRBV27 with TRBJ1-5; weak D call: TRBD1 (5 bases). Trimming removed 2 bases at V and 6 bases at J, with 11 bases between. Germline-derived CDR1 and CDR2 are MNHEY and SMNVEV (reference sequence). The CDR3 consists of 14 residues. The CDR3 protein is CASSLGQGGQPQHF. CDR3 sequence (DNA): TGTGCCAGCAGTTTAGGGCAGGGAGGTCAGCCCCAGCATTTT.

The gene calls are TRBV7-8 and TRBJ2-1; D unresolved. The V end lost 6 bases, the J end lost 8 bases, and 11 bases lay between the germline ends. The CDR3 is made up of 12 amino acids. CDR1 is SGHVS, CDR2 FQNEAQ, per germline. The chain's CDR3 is CASRRRSYEQFF. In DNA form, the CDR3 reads TGTGCCAGCAGGCGGCGGTCGTATGAGCAGTTCTTC. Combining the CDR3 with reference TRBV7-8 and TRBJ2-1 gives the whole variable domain GAGVSQSPRYKVAKRGQDVALRCDPISGHVSLFWYQQALGQGPEFLTYFQNEAQLDKSGLPSDRFFAERPEGSVSTLKIQRTQQEDSAVYLCASRRRSYEQFFGPGTRLTVL.

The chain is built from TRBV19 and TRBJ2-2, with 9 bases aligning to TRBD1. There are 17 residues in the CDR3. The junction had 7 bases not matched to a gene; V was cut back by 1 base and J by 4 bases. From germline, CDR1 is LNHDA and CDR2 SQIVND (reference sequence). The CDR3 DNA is TGTGCCAGTAGTATAGTTCCCTACAGGGGGCCCACCGGGGAGCTGTTTTTT. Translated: CASSIVPYRGPTGELFF.

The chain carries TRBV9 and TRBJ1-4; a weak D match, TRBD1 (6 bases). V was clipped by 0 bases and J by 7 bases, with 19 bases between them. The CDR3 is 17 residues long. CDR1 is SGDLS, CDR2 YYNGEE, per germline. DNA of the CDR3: TGTGCCAGCAGCGTAGGAGAGGGGGACGGTAGTAGTGAAAAACTGTTTTTT. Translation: CASSVGEGDGSSEKLFF. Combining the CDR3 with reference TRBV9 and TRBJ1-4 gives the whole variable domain DSGVTQTPKHLITATGQRVTLRCSPRSGDLSVYWYQQSLDQGLQFLIQYYNGEERAKGNILERFSAQQFPDLHSELNLSSLELGDSALYFCASSVGEGDGSSEKLFFGSGTQLSVL.

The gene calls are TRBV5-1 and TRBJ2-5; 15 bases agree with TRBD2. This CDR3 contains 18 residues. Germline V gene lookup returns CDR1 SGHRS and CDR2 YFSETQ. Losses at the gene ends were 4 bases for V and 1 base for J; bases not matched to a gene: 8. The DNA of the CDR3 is TGCGCCAGCAGCCCGGGACTAGCGGGGGGACAACGCCAAGAGACCCAGTACTTC. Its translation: CASSPGLAGGQRQETQYF.

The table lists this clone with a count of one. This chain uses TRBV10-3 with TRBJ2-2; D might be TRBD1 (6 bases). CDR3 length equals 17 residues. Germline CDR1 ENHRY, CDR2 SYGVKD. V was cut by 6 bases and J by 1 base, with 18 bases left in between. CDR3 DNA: TGTGCCATCAGGGGGGCGCGGGCAGGTCAGAACACCGGGGAGCTGTTTTTT. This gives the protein CAIRGARAGQNTGELFF.

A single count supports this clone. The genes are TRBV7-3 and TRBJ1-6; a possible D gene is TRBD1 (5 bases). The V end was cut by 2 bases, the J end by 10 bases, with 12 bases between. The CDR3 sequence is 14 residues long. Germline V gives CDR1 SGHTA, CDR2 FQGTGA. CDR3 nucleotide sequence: TGTGCCAGCAGCTTACGTCAGGGCGGATCACCCCTCCACTTT. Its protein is CASSLRQGGSPLHF.

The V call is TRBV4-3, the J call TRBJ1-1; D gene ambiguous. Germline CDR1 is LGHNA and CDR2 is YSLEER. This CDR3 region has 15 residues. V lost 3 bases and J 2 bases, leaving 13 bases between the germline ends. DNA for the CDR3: TGCGCCAGCAGCCAGGCCCAGCGATACAACACTGAAGCTTTCTTT. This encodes CASSQAQRYNTEAFF.

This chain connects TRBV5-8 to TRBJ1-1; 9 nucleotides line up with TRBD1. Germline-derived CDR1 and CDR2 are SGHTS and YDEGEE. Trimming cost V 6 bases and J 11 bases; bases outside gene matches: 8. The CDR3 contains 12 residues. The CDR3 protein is CASNDRGSSAFF. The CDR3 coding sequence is TGTGCCAGCAACGACAGGGGGTCCTCGGCTTTCTTT.

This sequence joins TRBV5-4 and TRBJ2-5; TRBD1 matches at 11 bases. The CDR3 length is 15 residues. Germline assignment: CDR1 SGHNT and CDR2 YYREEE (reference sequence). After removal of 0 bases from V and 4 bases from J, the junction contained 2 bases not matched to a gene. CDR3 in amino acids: CASSLVGQGAETQYF. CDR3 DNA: TGTGCCAGCAGCTTGGTCGGACAGGGGGCAGAGACCCAGTACTTC.